Listed here are 4 T cell receptor beta chains from one sample, sequenced in a study of chemoradiotherapy in HPV16-positive cancers (dated by TCRdb to the early 2020s). The library was built by means of the immunoSEQ multiplex PCR assay. Imported from immuneACCESS, the table was reduced by TCRdb to in-frame sequences with V and J called. These copies leave out some clones; in studies compared against another copy, an unresolved V gene accounts for under half, and the cause of the remainder is not known. The sample data list approximately 20,000 clones, and around 85% of these were observed just once. The top ten hold over 4.5% of the sample. The sequencing here drew on blood, taken from a patient who underwent chemoradiotherapy. These receptors were obtained from a human donor with HPV-associated anogenital cancer.

This chain uses TRBV30 with TRBJ1-6, with 8 nucleotides matching TRBD1. The length of the CDR3 is 15 residues. V gave up 0 bases and J gave up 7 bases; unmatched junction bases: 5. Looked up from germline, CDR1 is GTSNPN and CDR2 is SVGIG (reference sequence). The CDR3 spells CAWSVRDRHNSPLHF. CDR3 coding DNA: TGTGCCTGGAGTGTCCGGGACAGGCACAATTCACCCCTCCACTTT.

The rearrangement joins TRBV19 to TRBJ1-2; D unresolved. Germline values: CDR1 LNHDA, CDR2 SQIVND (reference sequence). The CDR3 length is 12 residues. Trimming took 3 bases from V and 8 from J, leaving 10 bases between them. CDR3 amino acids: CASSIPAAGYTF. The CDR3 bases are TGTGCCAGTAGTATCCCAGCTGCGGGCTACACCTTC.

The chain employs TRBV6-4 and TRBJ2-1; TRBD2 matches 9 bases. In germline, CDR1 is MRHNA, CDR2 SNTAGT. The J segment lost 10 bases and the V segment lost 4 bases, leaving 5 bases of the junction unmatched. CDR3 length: 13 amino acids. The CDR3 spells CASSGEAGGEQFF. DNA for the CDR3: TGTGCCAGCAGTGGGGAAGCGGGAGGCGAGCAGTTCTTC.

J is TRBJ2-3 and V is TRBV10-3; D is undetermined. The CDR3 has 12 amino acids. Germline loops: CDR1 ENHRY, CDR2 SYGVKD. Trimming left V 0 bases short and J 6 bases short, with 4 bases between. The CDR3, as DNA: TGTGCCATCAGTGAGTCTTCCGATACGCAGTATTTT. Its protein product is CAISESSDTQYF.